A selection of T cell receptor beta chains follows, all from one sample in a study of blood T cell repertoires in COVID-19. Sequencing was performed with immunoSEQ multiplex PCR; in TCRdb, only in-frame clones are kept and a portion is missing. The sample lists 130,000 to 150,000 clones, about 85% occurring once. What was sequenced was peripheral blood. The receptors shown here come from a woman aged 70-85 years with COVID-19, enrolled during active disease. Both conserved end residues are part of each CDR3. The D gene is left open where the match is weak. Expanded clones are given a class, and other clones once, few, many or no size at all.

abundance	v_gene	d_gene	j_gene	CDR3nt	CDR3aa
NA	TRBV27	TRBD1	TRBJ1-1	TGTGCCAGCAGGACAGGGGTAAGGGGCACTGAAGCTTTCTTT	CASRTGVRGTEAFF
NA	TRBV18	TRBD1	TRBJ2-7	TGTGCCAGCTCACCTACGGGACAGGGCGTCAGTGAGCAGTACTTC	CASSPTGQGVSEQYF
NA	TRBV7-2	TRBD2	TRBJ2-2	TGTGCCAGCAGCGGTACTAGCGGGGTCAACCGGGAGCTGTTTTTT	CASSGTSGVNRELFF
NA	TRBV7-9	TRBD1	TRBJ1-2	TGTGCCAGCAGCCCAGACAGGGCCGGGGGTCACTATGGCTACACCTTC	CASSPDRAGGHYGYTF
NA	TRBV7-9	TRBD2	TRBJ2-2	TGTGCCAGCAGCCTCTCGGGGGGGACCACCGGGGAGCTGTTTTTT	CASSLSGGTTGELFF
NA	TRBV18	NA	TRBJ1-2	TGTGCCAGCTCACCATCAGGACTGTACTATGGCTACACCTTC	CASSPSGLYYGYTF
NA	TRBV7-8	TRBD1	TRBJ2-5	TGTGCCAGCAGCTTAGCTAAACAGGGGGGAGAGGAGACCCAGTACTTC	CASSLAKQGGEETQYF
NA	TRBV7-6	NA	TRBJ2-5	TGTGCCAGCATGCAGGGTTTACAGGAGACCCAGTACTTC	CASMQGLQETQYF
NA	TRBV30	NA	TRBJ2-5	TGTGCCTGGAGTCTTGAGACCCAGTACTTC	CAWSLETQYF
NA	TRBV5-1	NA	TRBJ1-2	TGCGCCAGCAGCTTGGACAGGGTCTATGGCTACACCTTC	CASSLDRVYGYTF
NA	TRBV3-1/TRBV3-2	NA	TRBJ1-1	TGTGCCAGCAGCCAAGCGCAAGCGGGTGAAGCTTTCTTT	CASSQAQAGEAFF
NA	TRBV11-3	TRBD2	TRBJ2-5	TGTGCCAGCAGCTTAGAAACTAGCGGGGGGACCCAGTACTTC	CASSLETSGGTQYF
NA	TRBV9	NA	TRBJ2-2	TGTGCCAGCAGCCAAAAACAGGGTTCGTGGACCGGGGAGCTGTTTTTT	CASSQKQGSWTGELFF
NA	TRBV28	NA	TRBJ1-2	TGTGCCAGCAGGCTTCAGGGTTCCGGCTACACCTTC	CASRLQGSGYTF
once	TRBV4-1	TRBD2	TRBJ2-7	TGCGCCAGCAGCCAAGGCCTAGCGGTCTACGAGCAGTACTTC	CASSQGLAVYEQYF
NA	TRBV7-2	NA	TRBJ1-2	TGTGCCAGCAGCTCGACAGTTGATGGCTACACCTTC	CASSSTVDGYTF
NA	TRBV5-6	NA	TRBJ1-2	TGTGCCAGCAGCCAGCCCGGGATTTTCTACACCTTC	CASSQPGIFYTF
few	TRBV30	NA	TRBJ1-1	TGTGCCTGGGCGCGGGGAAGCACTGAAGCTTTCTTT	CAWARGSTEAFF
NA	TRBV6-5	TRBD1	TRBJ1-2	TGTGCCGGGACTACAGGGGGCTATGGCTACACCTTC	CAGTTGGYGYTF